The rows below give T cell receptor beta chains drawn from one sample of a study of T cell responses to AZD1222 COVID-19 vaccine. This table comes from immunoSEQ multiplex PCR, and its TCRdb copy is limited to in-frame clones, with some not included. The sample has roughly 120,000 clones, approximately 90% seen once. Sequences were derived from peripheral blood, sampled 28 days after the second AZD1222 dose. Every receptor here comes from an adult who received the AZD1222 COVID-19 vaccine. Both conserved end residues are trimmed from each CDR3. The D gene is left open where the match is weak.

TRBD2,TRBV3-1/TRBV3-2,TRBJ2-5,ASSHHSQGGGGIQETQY
TRBD1,TRBV19,TRBJ2-1,ASSGGQGLWEQF
NA,TRBV11-3,TRBJ1-1,ASSLTLTGTVNTEAF
TRBD1,TRBV6-6,TRBJ1-4,ASSPSGQAENEKLF
NA,TRBV12-3/TRBV12-4,TRBJ2-7,ASSLLGSYEQY
TRBD1,TRBV28,TRBJ1-6,ASTAQGGSYNSPLH
TRBD1,TRBV4-2,TRBJ1-1,ASSSGGELTEAF
NA,TRBV6-2/TRBV6-3,TRBJ1-5,ASSTSNQGRQPQH
NA,TRBV5-4,TRBJ2-5,ASSLVTAVQETQY
NA,TRBV15,TRBJ1-6,ATSRGGGVSPLH
TRBD1,TRBV5-6,TRBJ1-5,ASSFFRQGSNQPQH
NA,TRBV15,TRBJ1-5,ATSRDFGGGNQPQH
NA,TRBV28,TRBJ2-1,ASSSMQSEF
NA,TRBV30,TRBJ1-6,AWSLSGPRPLH
TRBD2,TRBV13,TRBJ2-7,ASSSGGGIGPQGGEQY
NA,TRBV20-1,TRBJ1-1,SAAQGPEAF